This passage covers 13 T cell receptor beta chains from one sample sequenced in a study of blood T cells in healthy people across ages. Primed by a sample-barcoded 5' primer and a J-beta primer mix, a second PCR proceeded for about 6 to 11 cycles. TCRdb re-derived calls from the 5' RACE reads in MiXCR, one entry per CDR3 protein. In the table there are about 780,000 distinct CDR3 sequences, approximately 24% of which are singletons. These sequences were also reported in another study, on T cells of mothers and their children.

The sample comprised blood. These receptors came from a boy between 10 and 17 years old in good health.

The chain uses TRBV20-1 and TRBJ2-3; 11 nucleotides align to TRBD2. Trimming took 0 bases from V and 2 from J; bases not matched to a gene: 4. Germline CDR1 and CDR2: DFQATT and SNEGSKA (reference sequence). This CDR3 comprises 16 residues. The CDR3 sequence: CSARDLAGGDTDTQYF. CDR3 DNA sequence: TGCAGTGCTAGAGATCTAGCGGGGGGAGACACAGATACGCAGTATTTT.

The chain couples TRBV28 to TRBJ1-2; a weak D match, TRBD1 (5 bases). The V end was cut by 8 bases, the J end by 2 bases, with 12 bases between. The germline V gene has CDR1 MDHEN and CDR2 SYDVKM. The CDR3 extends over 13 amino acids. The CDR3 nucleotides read TGTGCCAGCCTCTTTCGGACAAACTATGGCTACACCTTC. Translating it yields CASLFRTNYGYTF.

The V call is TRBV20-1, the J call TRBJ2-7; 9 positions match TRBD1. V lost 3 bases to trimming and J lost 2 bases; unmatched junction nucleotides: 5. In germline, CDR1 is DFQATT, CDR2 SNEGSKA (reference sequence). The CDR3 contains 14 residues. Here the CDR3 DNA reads TGCAGTGCTAGTGAGGGACAGGGAGCCTACGAGCAGTACTTC. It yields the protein CSASEGQGAYEQYF.

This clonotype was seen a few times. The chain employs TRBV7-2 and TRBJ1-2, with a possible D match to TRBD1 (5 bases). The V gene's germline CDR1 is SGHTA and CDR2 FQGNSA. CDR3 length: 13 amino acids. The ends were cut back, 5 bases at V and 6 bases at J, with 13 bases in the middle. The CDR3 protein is CASSPGGGDGYTF. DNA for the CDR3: TGTGCCAGCAGCCCCGGGGGAGGAGATGGCTACACCTTC.

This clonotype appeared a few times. CDR3 coding DNA: TGTGCCAGCAGCCCCCAGGTGGGGGGGGGCGTCTACAATGAGCAGTTCTTC. Translating it yields CASSPQVGGGVYNEQFF. This rearrangement joins TRBV7-2 to TRBJ2-1, with a tentative D call TRBD2 (7 bases). The CDR3 extends over 17 amino acids. The germline V and J ends were trimmed by 5 bases and 3 bases, with 20 bases remaining between them. Germline assignment: CDR1 SGHTA and CDR2 FQGNSA.

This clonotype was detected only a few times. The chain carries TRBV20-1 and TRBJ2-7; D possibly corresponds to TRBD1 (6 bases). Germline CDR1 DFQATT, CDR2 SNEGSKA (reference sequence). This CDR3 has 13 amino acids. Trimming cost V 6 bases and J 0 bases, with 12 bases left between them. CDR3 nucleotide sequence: TGCAGTGCAATAAGGACAGCCTCCTACGAGCAGTACTTC. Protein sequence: CSAIRTASYEQYF.

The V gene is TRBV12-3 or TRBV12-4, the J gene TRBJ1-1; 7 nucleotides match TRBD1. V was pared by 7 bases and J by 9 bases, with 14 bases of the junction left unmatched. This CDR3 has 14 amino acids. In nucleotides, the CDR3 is TGTGCCAGCACCGAAATGACAGGGCTAATCAAAGCTTTCTTT. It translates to CASTEMTGLIKAFF.

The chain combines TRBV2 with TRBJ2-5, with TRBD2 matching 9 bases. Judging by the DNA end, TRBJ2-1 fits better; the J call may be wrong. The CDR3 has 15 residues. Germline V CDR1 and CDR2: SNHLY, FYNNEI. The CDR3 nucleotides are TGTGCCAGCAGGGACAATAGCGGGGGTTACAATGAGCAGTTCTTC. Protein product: CASRDNSGGYNEQFF.

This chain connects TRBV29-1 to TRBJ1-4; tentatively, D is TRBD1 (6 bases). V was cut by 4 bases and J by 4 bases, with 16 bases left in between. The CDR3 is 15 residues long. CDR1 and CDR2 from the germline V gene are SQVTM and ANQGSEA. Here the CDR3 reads CSVGVGGTHNEKLFF. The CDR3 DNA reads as TGCAGCGTTGGCGTTGGCGGGACACATAATGAAAAACTGTTTTTT.

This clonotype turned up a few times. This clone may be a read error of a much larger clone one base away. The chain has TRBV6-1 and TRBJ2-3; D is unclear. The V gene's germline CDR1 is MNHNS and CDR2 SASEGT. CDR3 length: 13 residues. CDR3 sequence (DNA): TGTACCAGCAGTAGGACGTTAGAGAATACGCAGTATTTT. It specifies CTSSRTLENTQYF.

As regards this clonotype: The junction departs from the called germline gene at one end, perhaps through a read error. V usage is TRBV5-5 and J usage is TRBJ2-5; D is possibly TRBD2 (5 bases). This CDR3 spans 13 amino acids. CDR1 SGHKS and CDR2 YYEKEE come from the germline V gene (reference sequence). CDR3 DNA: TGTGCCGGCAGCTTAGCGTACCAAGAGACCCAGCACTTC. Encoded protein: CAGSLAYQETQHF.

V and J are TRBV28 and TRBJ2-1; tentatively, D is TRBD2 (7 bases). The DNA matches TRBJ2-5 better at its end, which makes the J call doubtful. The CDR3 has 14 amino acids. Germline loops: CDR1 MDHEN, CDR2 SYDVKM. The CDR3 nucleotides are TGTGCCAGCAGCCCTGGGGGGGCCAGAAAGACCCAGTACTTC. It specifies CASSPGGARKTQYF.

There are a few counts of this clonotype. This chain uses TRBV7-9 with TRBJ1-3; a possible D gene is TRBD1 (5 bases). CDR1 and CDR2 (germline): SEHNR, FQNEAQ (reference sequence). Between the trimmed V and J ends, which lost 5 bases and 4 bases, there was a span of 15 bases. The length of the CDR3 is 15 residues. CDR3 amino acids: CASSARATLGNTIYF. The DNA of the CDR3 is TGTGCCAGCAGCGCCAGGGCGACGTTGGGAAACACCATATATTTT.